One and the same sample provided the 30 T cell receptor beta chains below, sequenced in a study of blood T cell repertoires in COVID-19. Profiling relied on immunoSEQ multiplex PCR, and the TCRdb table lists in-frame clones only, not all of them. The sample yields hundreds of thousands of clones, less than 90% seen once. The sequenced sample consisted of peripheral blood. Receptors originate from a man in his forties with acute or convalescent COVID-19.

The chain is built from TRBV5-8 and TRBJ2-7; TRBD1 is a possible D gene (5 bases). The CDR3 loop spans 12 amino acids. V lost 3 bases and J 7 bases, leaving 11 bases between the germline ends. Germline assignment: CDR1 SGHTS and CDR2 YDEGEE. CDR3: CASSWGVSEQYF. CDR3 coding DNA: TGTGCCAGCAGCTGGGGCGTGTCGGAGCAGTACTTC.

The rearrangement joins TRBV9 to TRBJ2-1, with a tentative D call TRBD1 (5 bases). This CDR3 region has 16 residues. V was clipped by 3 bases and J by 4 bases, with 17 bases between them. CDR1 and CDR2 (germline): SGDLS, YYNGEE. The CDR3 loop reads CASSASDSPRYNEQFF. Here the CDR3 DNA reads TGTGCCAGCAGCGCATCTGACAGCCCACGGTACAATGAGCAGTTCTTC. Looking up the rest from reference TRBV9 and TRBJ2-1 gives the full variable domain: DSGVTQTPKHLITATGQRVTLRCSPRSGDLSVYWYQQSLDQGLQFLIQYYNGEERAKGNILERFSAQQFPDLHSELNLSSLELGDSALYFCASSASDSPRYNEQFFGPGTRLTVL.

The J gene is TRBJ2-3, the V gene TRBV7-2, with D possibly matching TRBD1 (5 bases). CDR3 size: 15 residues. The ends were cut back, 0 bases at V and 6 bases at J, with 13 bases in the middle. Germline CDR1 SGHTA, CDR2 FQGNSA. The CDR3 DNA sequence: TGTGCCAGCAGCTTAGCCCAGGGTAATAGCGATACGCAGTATTTT. Residues: CASSLAQGNSDTQYF.

The chain carries TRBV6-5 and TRBJ2-3; 9 bases line up with TRBD1. The germline CDR1 and CDR2 sequences are MNHEY and SVGAGI. The CDR3 contains 15 residues. The trim removed 6 bases at V and 7 bases at J, leaving 11 bases unmatched. CDR3 coding DNA: TGTGCCAGCAGCTTGAGGGGACAGGGCTCGAATACGCAGTATTTT. Translating gives CASSLRGQGSNTQYF.

V gene TRBV3-1 (or the pseudogene TRBV3-2) combines with J gene TRBJ2-1, with TRBD2 identical over 13 bases. The CDR3 loop spans 15 amino acids. Trimming cost V 5 bases and J 5 bases; bases outside gene matches: 3. Germline CDR1 reads LGHDT; CDR2 reads YNNKEL (reference sequence). In DNA, the CDR3 is TGTGCCAGCAGCAAAGGACTAGCGGGAGACAATGAGCAGTTCTTC. Amino acid sequence: CASSKGLAGDNEQFF.

This sequence joins TRBV11-1 and TRBJ2-5; 10 positions agree with TRBD2. V lost 4 bases to trimming and J lost 5 bases; unmatched junction nucleotides: 7. CDR3 length equals 15 residues. Germline lookup yields CDR1 SGHAT and CDR2 FQDESV (reference sequence). As DNA, the CDR3 is TGTGCCAGCAGCTCCCCGGGACTAGCGAGGGAGACCCAGTACTTC. Amino acid sequence: CASSSPGLARETQYF.

This clone was found once. The chain has TRBV13 and TRBJ2-2; D is possibly TRBD1 (6 bases). The length of the CDR3 is 14 residues. The germline CDR1 and CDR2 sequences are PRHDT and FYEKMQ (reference sequence). V was pared by 4 bases and J by 5 bases, with 11 bases between. The CDR3 DNA reads TGTGCCAGCAGCTACGCACAGGGTACCGGGGAGCTGTTTTTT. This codes for CASSYAQGTGELFF.

The V call is TRBV5-3, the J call TRBJ2-7; D possibly corresponds to TRBD2 (5 bases). TRBV5-3 is designated an ORF whose function remains uncertain. The CDR3 runs to 14 residues. With 5 bases removed from V and 4 bases from J, the gap between germline ends came to 16 bases. The CDR3 DNA reads TGTGCCAGAAGGCCCGCACTAGAGAGATACGAGCAGTACTTC. Translated, it gives CARRPALERYEQYF.

This clone was counted once. The J gene is TRBJ2-2, the V gene TRBV5-1; 9 bases line up with TRBD1. V gave up 0 bases and J gave up 6 bases; unmatched junction bases: 3. The CDR3 is made up of 15 amino acids. Germline CDR1 reads SGHRS; CDR2 reads YFSETQ. Written as DNA, the CDR3 is TGCGCCAGCAGCTTGGGGGGACAGGGATCCGGGGAGCTGTTTTTT. This codes for CASSLGGQGSGELFF.

V usage is TRBV5-8 and J usage is TRBJ1-4; possible D gene TRBD1, 6 bases. Germline CDR1 and CDR2: SGHTS and YDEGEE. This CDR3 is 15 amino acids long. With 4 bases removed from V and 8 bases from J, the gap between germline ends came to 18 bases. CDR3 DNA sequence: TGTGCCAGCAGCCATCCCGGGGGGGCAGGAGAAAAACTGTTTTTT. It codes for CASSHPGGAGEKLFF.

The sample holds a few counts of this clone. V and J are TRBV20-1 and TRBJ2-7; TRBD2 might be the D (5 bases). The CDR3 extends over 12 amino acids. Trimming left V 3 bases short and J 6 bases short, with 12 bases between. Germline lookup yields CDR1 DFQATT and CDR2 SNEGSKA (reference sequence). DNA of the CDR3: TGCAGTGCTAGTGGTCAAGGGAGCGAGCAGTACTTC. It encodes CSASGQGSEQYF.

The V and J genes are TRBV25-1 and TRBJ1-4; D might be TRBD1 (5 bases). V was clipped by 8 bases and J by 4 bases, with 11 bases between them. CDR1 and CDR2 (germline): MGHDK, SYGVNS. The CDR3 is made up of 13 amino acids. The CDR3 DNA follows: TGTGCCAGCCGCGGGGCAAATAATGAAAAACTGTTTTTT. It is translated as CASRGANNEKLFF.

V and J are TRBV24-1 and TRBJ2-5; maybe TRBD2 (7 bases). Germline V gene data show CDR1 as KGHDR and CDR2 as SFDVKD. The length of the CDR3 is 16 residues. Trimming removed 1 base at V and 4 bases at J, with 15 bases between. The CDR3 region has the DNA TGTGCCACCAGTGATTTCGAGGGGAGGGGGGGAGAGACCCAGTACTTC. Its protein is CATSDFEGRGGETQYF.

The CDR3 DNA follows: TGTGCCAGCAGCCGACAGGGTACATCCTACGAGCAGTACTTC. This gives the protein CASSRQGTSYEQYF. The chain uses TRBV5-4 and TRBJ2-7, with TRBD1 identical over 7 bases. Trimming cost V 4 bases and J 1 base; bases outside gene matches: 5. CDR1 SGHNT and CDR2 YYREEE come from the germline V gene (reference sequence). CDR3 size: 14 residues.

The chain has TRBV29-1 and TRBJ1-3; 9 bases are a match to TRBD1. Germline V lookup: CDR1 SQVTM, CDR2 ANQGSEA. The CDR3 has 13 residues. Trimming at V came to 5 bases and at J to 3 bases, leaving 2 bases not matched to a gene. Written as DNA, the CDR3 is TGCAGCGTTACAGGGGGCCGTGGAAACACCATATATTTT. Translating gives CSVTGGRGNTIYF.

This clone was seen only a few times. The CDR3 loop is CASSVNTGYGYTF. In DNA, the CDR3 is TGTGCCAGCAGCGTAAATACAGGGTATGGCTACACCTTC. This chain uses TRBV9 with TRBJ1-2; the D gene is possibly TRBD1 (6 bases). V was pared by 1 base and J by 5 bases, with 9 bases between. Germline V gene lookup returns CDR1 SGDLS and CDR2 YYNGEE. This CDR3 comprises 13 residues. The variable domain in full, with the rest retrieved from reference TRBV9 and TRBJ1-2, is DSGVTQTPKHLITATGQRVTLRCSPRSGDLSVYWYQQSLDQGLQFLIQYYNGEERAKGNILERFSAQQFPDLHSELNLSSLELGDSALYFCASSVNTGYGYTFGSGTRLTVV.

This chain links TRBV6-4 with TRBJ2-1; D might be TRBD1 (6 bases). Trimming cost V 0 bases and J 2 bases, with 11 bases left between them. The CDR3 has 16 residues. CDR1 is MRHNA, CDR2 SNTAGT, per germline. The CDR3 reads CASSDSGAPPYNEQFF. The CDR3 DNA is TGTGCCAGCAGTGACTCGGGGGCCCCCCCCTACAATGAGCAGTTCTTC.

This clone was recorded once. The V call is TRBV4-2, the J call TRBJ1-1; tentatively, D is TRBD1 (5 bases). The CDR3 sequence is 15 residues long. Trimming pared 0 bases from V and 1 base from J, leaving 9 bases between. Germline lookup yields CDR1 LGHNA and CDR2 YNFKEQ. CDR3 coding DNA: TGTGCCAGCAGCCAAGATCGGGGGGGGAACACTGAAGCTTTCTTT. This codes for CASSQDRGGNTEAFF.

The genes are TRBV19 and TRBJ1-6; 8 bases fit TRBD1. The CDR3 contains 14 residues. The trim removed 4 bases at V and 10 bases at J, leaving 6 bases unmatched. Germline loops: CDR1 LNHDA, CDR2 SQIVND (reference sequence). The CDR3 DNA follows: TGTGCCAGTAGTACATCAGGGGGCCGATCACCCCTCCACTTT. It translates to CASSTSGGRSPLHF.

The J gene is TRBJ1-4, the V gene TRBV5-1; 10 bases are shared with TRBD1. Trimming at V came to 7 bases and at J to 0 bases, leaving 12 bases not matched to a gene. Germline CDR1 is SGHRS and CDR2 is YFSETQ. The length of the CDR3 is 18 residues. Here the CDR3 DNA reads TGCGCCAGCCGCCACCGGACAGGGGGTGCTACAACTAATGAAAAACTGTTTTTT. It yields the protein CASRHRTGGATTNEKLFF.

The rearrangement links TRBV12-1 to TRBJ2-1; TRBD2 was called by the table and not checked on the DNA. TRBV12-1 is reported as a pseudogene. This CDR3 comprises 17 residues. Here the CDR3 DNA reads TGTGCCAGCAGCACGGGACTAGCGGGAGGGCCGACGAATGAGCAGTTCTTC. Translated, it gives CASSTGLAGGPTNEQFF.

This clone was observed once. The gene calls are TRBV6-5 and TRBJ1-2, with a possible D match to TRBD1 (5 bases). V lost 2 bases, J lost 4 bases, and 14 bases lay in between. Germline lookup yields CDR1 MNHEY and CDR2 SVGAGI. The CDR3 consists of 15 residues. The CDR3 nucleotides read TGTGCCAGCAGTTACCGTGGGCAGGGTCGCTATGGCTACACCTTC. Its protein is CASSYRGQGRYGYTF.

The rearrangement links TRBV6-6 to TRBJ2-5; tentatively, D is TRBD2 (7 bases). Looked up from germline, CDR1 is MNHNY and CDR2 is SVGAGI (reference sequence). V was cut by 2 bases and J by 5 bases, with 12 bases left in between. This CDR3 comprises 14 residues. CDR3 sequence reads: CASSYGGAGETQYF. The CDR3 DNA reads as TGTGCCAGCAGTTACGGGGGGGCAGGGGAGACCCAGTACTTC.

As DNA, the CDR3 is TGTGCCAGCAGCTCCTTCCGGACAGCCACAGATACGCAGTATTTT. Its protein is CASSSFRTATDTQYF. The rearrangement uses TRBV7-9 and TRBJ2-3; perhaps TRBD1 as D (6 bases). Trimming took off 4 bases at V and 2 bases at J, with 13 bases between the two ends. Looked up from germline, CDR1 is SEHNR and CDR2 is FQNEAQ (reference sequence). The CDR3 covers 15 residues.

This chain links TRBV3-1 (or the pseudogene TRBV3-2) with TRBJ2-1; 12 bases are a match to TRBD2. This CDR3 contains 16 residues. Germline-derived CDR1 and CDR2 are LGHDT and YNNKEL (reference sequence). V gave up 1 base and J gave up 8 bases; unmatched junction bases: 6. The chain's CDR3 is CASSQGLAGVRDEQFF. CDR3 bases: TGTGCCAGCAGCCAAGGACTAGCGGGAGTTAGGGATGAGCAGTTCTTC.

The V and J genes are TRBV6-5 and TRBJ1-1; D is perhaps TRBD1 (6 bases). Per the germline V gene, CDR1 is MNHEY and CDR2 is SVGAGI. The CDR3 runs 13 residues. Trimming pared 4 bases from V and 1 base from J, leaving 7 bases between. The CDR3 nucleotides read TGTGCCAGCAGTTCACAGGGGAACACTGAAGCTTTCTTT. Translation gives CASSSQGNTEAFF.

In DNA, the CDR3 is TGTGCCAGCAGTTTTGGGCGGGGCTATGGCTACACCTTC. Translating gives CASSFGRGYGYTF. V and J are TRBV27 and TRBJ1-2; D is unclear. The CDR3 contains 13 residues. V dropped 3 bases and J dropped 4 bases, with 9 bases sitting between them. Germline V gene sequence: CDR1 MNHEY, CDR2 SMNVEV (reference sequence).

This chain connects TRBV27 to TRBJ2-7; D possibly corresponds to TRBD1 (6 bases). Germline loops: CDR1 MNHEY, CDR2 SMNVEV (reference sequence). Trimming took 7 bases from V and 0 from J, leaving 16 bases between them. This CDR3 is 15 amino acids long. CDR3: CASTLQGPSSYEQYF. The CDR3 nucleotides are TGTGCCAGCACCCTACAGGGTCCCAGCTCCTACGAGCAGTACTTC.

The rearrangement joins TRBV6-6 to TRBJ1-1; 8 positions agree with TRBD1. V shed 5 bases and J 1 base; nucleotides not matched to a gene: 9. The CDR3 is 16 amino acids. Germline V gene lookup returns CDR1 MNHNY and CDR2 SVGAGI (reference sequence). The CDR3 DNA reads as TGTGCCAGCAGTCCGGACAGGGCTCGAGGGAACACTGAAGCTTTCTTT. Translation gives CASSPDRARGNTEAFF.

CDR3 DNA: TGTGCCAGCAGCCAAGATCCTTGGGACAGGCAAGAGACCCAGTACTTC. It is translated as CASSQDPWDRQETQYF. The gene calls are TRBV4-2 and TRBJ2-5, with TRBD1 matching over 8 bases. The ends lost 0 bases at V and 2 bases at J; junction bases unmatched: 5. Germline V gene data show CDR1 as LGHNA and CDR2 as YNFKEQ. This CDR3 comprises 16 residues.